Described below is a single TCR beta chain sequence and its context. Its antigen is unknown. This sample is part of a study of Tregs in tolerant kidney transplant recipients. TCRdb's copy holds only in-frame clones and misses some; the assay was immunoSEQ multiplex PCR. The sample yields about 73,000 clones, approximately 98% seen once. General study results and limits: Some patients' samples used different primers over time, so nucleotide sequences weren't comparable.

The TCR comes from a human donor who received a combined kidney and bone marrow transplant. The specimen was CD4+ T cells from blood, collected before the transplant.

The CDR3: CASGDFPDTEAFF. The CDR3 DNA reads as TGTGCCAGCGGGGACTTTCCCGATACTGAAGCTTTCTTT. The V call is TRBV7-2, the J call TRBJ1-1, with D possibly being TRBD1 (5 bases). In germline, CDR1 is SGHTA, CDR2 FQGNSA. With 8 bases removed from V and 5 bases from J, the gap between germline ends came to 15 bases. This CDR3 is built from 13 residues.